These 31 T cell receptor beta chains originate from one sample sequenced in a study of long-term antiretroviral therapy in people with HIV. The run of the v3.0 immunoSEQ assay was at survey level. TCRdb's copy holds only in-frame clones and misses some; the assay was immunoSEQ multiplex PCR. The table has 29,000 or so clones, 90% to 95% seen once. The source was unsorted PBMCs, collected roughly 7.1 years after starting antiretroviral therapy. These receptors were obtained from a man between 45 and 60 years old with HIV.

The chain employs TRBV2 and TRBJ2-6, with D perhaps TRBD2 (5 bases). Looked up from germline, CDR1 is SNHLY and CDR2 is FYNNEI. Deletions cut 2 bases from V and 2 bases from J, with 13 bases between. The CDR3 covers 17 residues. For the CDR3, the DNA is TGTGCCAGCAGTGAAACTAGGGATAGCACTGGGGCCAACGTCCTGACTTTC. This translates into CASSETRDSTGANVLTF. The full variable domain, in which reference TRBV2 and TRBJ2-6 provide the parts outside the CDR3, is EPEVTQTPSHQVTQMGQEVILRCVPISNHLYFYWYRQILGQKVEFLVSFYNNEISEKSEIFDDQFSVERPDGSNFTLKIRSTKLEDSAMYFCASSETRDSTGANVLTFGAGSRLTVL.

This rearrangement joins TRBV19 to TRBJ2-7, with D possibly TRBD1 on 6 matching bases. The CDR3 covers 13 residues. Germline V CDR1 and CDR2: LNHDA, SQIVND (reference sequence). Trimming left V 1 base short and J 6 bases short, with 10 bases between. CDR3 region: CASSIAGAGEQYF. The CDR3 DNA reads TGTGCCAGTAGTATAGCAGGGGCAGGCGAGCAGTACTTC.

The chain combines TRBV7-2 with TRBJ2-7; 7 positions agree with TRBD2. Trimming at V came to 2 bases and at J to 0 bases, leaving 4 bases not matched to a gene. Germline V gene sequence: CDR1 SGHTA, CDR2 FQGNSA. The CDR3 sequence is 15 residues long. CDR3 loop: CASSLIGTNSYEQYF. Written as DNA, the CDR3 is TGTGCCAGCAGCTTAATCGGGACTAACTCCTACGAGCAGTACTTC.

The CDR3 nucleotides read TGTGCCAGCAGCGTAGGACAGTTCAAAAACATTCAGTACTTC. Translated: CASSVGQFKNIQYF. The chain couples TRBV9 to TRBJ2-4, with D perhaps TRBD1 (5 bases). Trimming pared 0 bases from V and 3 bases from J, leaving 7 bases between. CDR1 and CDR2 from the germline V gene are SGDLS and YYNGEE. The CDR3 has 14 amino acids.

The chain is built from TRBV5-6 and TRBJ2-7, with D perhaps being TRBD1 or TRBD2 (5 bases each). Trimming cost V 0 bases and J 2 bases, with 18 bases left between them. CDR3 length: 17 amino acids. Germline assignment: CDR1 SGHDT and CDR2 YYEEEE. CDR3 in DNA: TGTGCCAGCAGCTTGGACCCCCGGGGCAACATCCCCTACGAGCAGTACTTC. Protein sequence: CASSLDPRGNIPYEQYF.

This clone was observed a few times. This sequence joins TRBV6-1 and TRBJ2-1; D possibly corresponds to TRBD2 (5 bases). CDR3 length equals 15 residues. Trimming removed 2 bases at V and 6 bases at J, with 14 bases between. Germline V CDR1 and CDR2: MNHNS, SASEGT. The CDR3 spells CASSERGQAFNEQFF. The DNA of the CDR3 is TGTGCCAGCAGTGAACGGGGTCAGGCTTTCAATGAGCAGTTCTTC.

This rearrangement joins TRBV6-6 to TRBJ2-7; 7 bases match TRBD1. CDR3 length: 13 residues. V lost 6 bases and J lost 9; bases outside the gene matches: 11. Germline V gene data show CDR1 as MNHNY and CDR2 as SVGAGI (reference sequence). This CDR3 reads CASSVIEGAGQYF. DNA for the CDR3: TGTGCCAGCAGCGTTATTGAGGGGGCAGGGCAGTACTTC.

This chain connects TRBV7-6 to TRBJ2-2; the match to TRBD2 covers 7 bases. CDR3 length: 16 amino acids. The germline CDR1 and CDR2 sequences are SGHVS and FNYEAQ. V lost 6 bases, J lost 2 bases, and 9 bases stayed unmatched. The CDR3 bases are TGTGCCAGCAGACCCGATGCGGGGGTTAACACCGGGGAGCTGTTTTTT. It translates to CASRPDAGVNTGELFF.

This clone appeared a single time. The chain has TRBV10-3 and TRBJ1-4; weak D call: TRBD1 (5 bases). This CDR3 comprises 14 residues. Trimming stripped 7 bases from V and 4 bases from J, with 13 bases between. Germline CDR1 ENHRY, CDR2 SYGVKD. CDR3 residues: CAIKGTLGNEKLFF. CDR3 coding DNA: TGTGCCATCAAGGGGACCCTGGGTAATGAAAAACTGTTTTTT.

V usage is TRBV6-1 and J usage is TRBJ2-7; a weak D match, TRBD2 (6 bases). This CDR3 is built from 12 residues. Per the germline V gene, CDR1 is MNHNS and CDR2 is SASEGT. Trimming stripped 4 bases from V and 5 bases from J, with 9 bases between. The CDR3 loop is CASSAGVHEQYF. CDR3 nucleotide sequence: TGTGCCAGCAGTGCGGGAGTCCACGAGCAGTACTTC.

This rearrangement joins TRBV19 to TRBJ2-5; the D gene is possibly TRBD1 (5 bases). Germline V gene sequence: CDR1 LNHDA, CDR2 SQIVND (reference sequence). Trimming left V 3 bases short and J 1 base short, with 12 bases between. The CDR3 has 15 residues. The CDR3 region is CASSIRQNRQETQYF. The CDR3 DNA is TGTGCCAGTAGTATTAGACAGAACCGCCAAGAGACCCAGTACTTC.

The chain joins TRBV30 to TRBJ2-2; TRBD2 might be the D (7 bases). Germline V gene lookup returns CDR1 GTSNPN and CDR2 SVGIG (reference sequence). This CDR3 spans 14 amino acids. The V end was cut by 0 bases, the J end by 4 bases, with 9 bases between. CDR3 sequence reads: CAWSVGGATGELFF. The CDR3 nucleotides are TGTGCCTGGAGTGTTGGGGGGGCCACCGGGGAGCTGTTTTTT.

The rearrangement links TRBV11-2 to TRBJ1-3; D gene ambiguous. From germline, CDR1 is SGHAT and CDR2 FQNNGV. Trimming shortened V by 0 bases and J by 4 bases, and 10 bases separated the two germline ends. CDR3 length: 15 residues. The CDR3 sequence: CASSLDVGLGNTIYF. CDR3 nucleotide sequence: TGTGCCAGCAGCTTAGACGTTGGTTTAGGAAACACCATATATTTT.

The genes are TRBV4-2 and TRBJ2-1, with TRBD2 matching 11 bases. After removal of 6 bases from V and 0 bases from J, the junction contained 10 bases not matched to a gene. The CDR3 runs to 18 residues. Germline CDR1 and CDR2: LGHNA and YNFKEQ. The CDR3 bases are TGTGCCAGCAGTCCTAGGGCCGGGACTAGCGGCTCCTACAATGAGCAGTTCTTC. Its protein is CASSPRAGTSGSYNEQFF.

The rearrangement uses TRBV9 and TRBJ1-1, with 8 bases identical to TRBD1. In germline, CDR1 is SGDLS, CDR2 YYNGEE. The J segment lost 11 bases and the V segment lost 0 bases, leaving 12 bases of the junction unmatched. This CDR3 contains 15 residues. The CDR3 loop reads CASSVAPTGGRLAFF. In DNA, the CDR3 is TGTGCCAGCAGCGTAGCTCCTACAGGGGGGAGGTTGGCTTTCTTT.

V is TRBV6-1 and J is TRBJ1-5, with TRBD1 matching 11 bases. Germline V gene sequence: CDR1 MNHNS, CDR2 SASEGT. Trimming removed 1 base from V and 11 bases from J; junction bases left unmatched: 7. The CDR3 consists of 15 residues. The chain's CDR3 is CASSEGGQGGEAQHF. The CDR3 DNA follows: TGTGCCAGCAGTGAAGGGGGACAGGGGGGAGAGGCCCAGCATTTT.

The rearrangement joins TRBV6-5 to TRBJ2-1; D could derive from TRBD1 or TRBD2 (6 bases each). This CDR3 is 14 amino acids long. Germline V CDR1 and CDR2: MNHEY, SVGAGI. V lost 4 bases and J 5 bases, leaving 12 bases between the germline ends. The CDR3 nucleotides are TGTGCCAGCAGTTGGAGGGGGGCGGACAATGAGCAGTTCTTC. Its translation is CASSWRGADNEQFF.

This sequence joins TRBV6-5 and TRBJ1-6, with D possibly being TRBD1 (5 bases). CDR1 is MNHEY and CDR2 is SVGAGI in the germline V gene. The CDR3 is 16 residues long. V gave up 4 bases and J gave up 5 bases, with 15 bases separating them. CDR3 DNA sequence: TGTGCCAGCAGTTTATATCCGGGACGCGATAATTCACCCCTCCACTTT. Its translation is CASSLYPGRDNSPLHF.

This chain connects TRBV4-3 to TRBJ2-1; 10 bases map to TRBD2. Germline assignment: CDR1 LGHNA and CDR2 YSLEER. The junction had 12 bases not matched to a gene; V was cut back by 5 bases and J by 8 bases. This CDR3 has 16 residues. In DNA form, the CDR3 reads TGCGCCAGCAGCGCCCAGGGAGCGGGGGGGCGGGATGAGCAGTTCTTC. It specifies CASSAQGAGGRDEQFF.

The gene calls are TRBV7-2 and TRBJ2-3; 7 bases agree with TRBD1. The CDR3 is 16 residues long. Germline V gene sequence: CDR1 SGHTA, CDR2 FQGNSA. V lost 4 bases and J lost 0; bases outside the gene matches: 7. The CDR3 DNA reads as TGTGCCAGCAGCTCGCGACAGGGACCTAGCACAGATACGCAGTATTTT. This gives the protein CASSSRQGPSTDTQYF.

V usage is TRBV10-1 and J usage is TRBJ2-2; no clear D. V was shortened by 3 bases and J by 6 bases, with 8 bases between the two germline ends. Germline V lookup: CDR1 WNHNN, CDR2 SYGVQD (reference sequence). This CDR3 region has 13 residues. CDR3 sequence reads: CASSERESGELFF. As DNA, the CDR3 is TGCGCCAGCAGTGAAAGGGAATCCGGGGAGCTGTTTTTT.

The chain links TRBV29-1 to TRBJ1-1, with a possible D match to TRBD1 (6 bases). The V and J ends lost 6 bases and 0 bases respectively, with 17 bases between them. This CDR3 is 15 amino acids long. Germline V lookup: CDR1 SQVTM, CDR2 ANQGSEA. The CDR3: CSVRQAVFMNTEAFF. CDR3 DNA sequence: TGCAGCGTGAGACAGGCAGTGTTCATGAACACTGAAGCTTTCTTT.

The rearrangement joins TRBV4-3 to TRBJ2-5; 9 bases fit TRBD1. The length of the CDR3 is 13 residues. Trimming removed 3 bases from V and 7 bases from J; junction bases left unmatched: 3. CDR1 is LGHNA, CDR2 YSLEER, per germline. Here the CDR3 DNA reads TGCGCCAGCAGCCAGGGACAGGGAGGGACCCAGTACTTC. Translation gives CASSQGQGGTQYF.

The V call is TRBV19, the J call TRBJ2-7, with a weak D call TRBD1 (5 bases). Germline lookup yields CDR1 LNHDA and CDR2 SQIVND (reference sequence). The CDR3 is made up of 13 amino acids. The germline V and J ends were trimmed by 6 bases and 2 bases, with 11 bases remaining between them. This CDR3 is CASSPGITYEQYF. CDR3 nucleotides: TGTGCCAGTAGCCCAGGGATTACCTACGAGCAGTACTTC. Full variable domain (missing parts from reference TRBV19 and TRBJ2-7): DGGITQSPKYLFRKEGQNVTLSCEQNLNHDAMYWYRQDPGQGLRLIYYSQIVNDFQKGDIAEGYSVSREKKESFPLTVTSAQKNPTAFYLCASSPGITYEQYFGPGTRLTVT.

The J gene is TRBJ1-1, the V gene TRBV5-6; D call uncertain. V was pared by 0 bases and J by 11 bases, with 8 bases between. Per germline, CDR1 SGHDT and CDR2 YYEEEE. The CDR3 loop spans 11 amino acids. DNA for the CDR3: TGTGCCAGCAGCTTGGAGGGTGACGCTTTCTTT. This translates into CASSLEGDAFF.

The V gene is TRBV29-1, the J gene TRBJ1-1; TRBD1 aligns across 7 bases. The V and J ends lost 6 bases and 1 base, in that order; junction bases with no gene match: 8. In germline, CDR1 is SQVTM, CDR2 ANQGSEA. This CDR3 is 14 amino acids long. The CDR3 sequence is CSVDDRERNTEAFF. The CDR3, as DNA: TGCAGCGTCGATGACAGGGAGAGGAACACTGAAGCTTTCTTT.

V gene TRBV30 combines with J gene TRBJ2-3, with D unclear. The V end was cut by 0 bases, the J end by 2 bases, with 3 bases between. The CDR3 totals 12 residues. The V gene's germline CDR1 is GTSNPN and CDR2 SVGIG (reference sequence). Here the CDR3 DNA reads TGTGCCTGGAGTGTCAACACAGATACGCAGTATTTT. It translates to CAWSVNTDTQYF.

The V and J genes are TRBV5-1 and TRBJ2-2; 9 bases are a match to TRBD2. The V gene's germline CDR1 is SGHRS and CDR2 YFSETQ. The V segment lost 4 bases and the J segment 0 bases; nucleotides outside the gene matches: 7. The CDR3 loop spans 17 amino acids. The CDR3 DNA sequence: TGCGCCAGCAGCCTCGGGACTAGCCCCGCGAACACCGGGGAGCTGTTTTTT. The encoded protein is CASSLGTSPANTGELFF.

The V gene is TRBV29-1, the J gene TRBJ1-1; 8 bases fit TRBD1. This CDR3 spans 14 amino acids. Germline CDR1 and CDR2: SQVTM and ANQGSEA. Unmatched junction bases numbered 7, after V lost 6 bases and J lost 1 base. CDR3 loop: CSVRQGLGNTEAFF. Written as DNA, the CDR3 is TGCAGCGTGCGACAGGGGTTGGGGAACACTGAAGCTTTCTTT.

The chain joins TRBV19 to TRBJ1-4; possibly TRBD1 for D (6 bases). The CDR3 extends over 14 amino acids. V was pared by 4 bases and J by 6 bases, with 12 bases between. Germline V gene sequence: CDR1 LNHDA, CDR2 SQIVND (reference sequence). CDR3 amino acids: CASSKTGFHEKLFF. Here the CDR3 DNA reads TGTGCCAGTAGTAAGACAGGATTTCATGAAAAACTGTTTTTT.

The chain joins TRBV6-4 to TRBJ1-1; D remains ambiguous. V was trimmed by 4 bases and J by 3 bases, leaving 9 bases between them. Germline values: CDR1 MRHNA, CDR2 SNTAGT. The CDR3 runs 13 residues. The CDR3 DNA is TGTGCCAGCAGTGTTCCGATTTACACTGAAGCTTTCTTT. It encodes CASSVPIYTEAFF.